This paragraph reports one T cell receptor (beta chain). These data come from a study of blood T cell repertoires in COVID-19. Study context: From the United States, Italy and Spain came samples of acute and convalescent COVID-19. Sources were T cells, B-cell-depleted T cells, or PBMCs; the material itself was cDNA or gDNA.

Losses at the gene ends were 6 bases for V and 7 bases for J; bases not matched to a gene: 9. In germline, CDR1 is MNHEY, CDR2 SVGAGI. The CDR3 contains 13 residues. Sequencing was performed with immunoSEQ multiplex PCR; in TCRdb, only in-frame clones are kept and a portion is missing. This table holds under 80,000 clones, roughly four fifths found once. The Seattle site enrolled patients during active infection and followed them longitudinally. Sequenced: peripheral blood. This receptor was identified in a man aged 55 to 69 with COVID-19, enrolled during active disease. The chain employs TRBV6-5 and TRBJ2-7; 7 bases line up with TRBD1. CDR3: CASSRTGAGEQYF. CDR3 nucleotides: TGTGCCAGCAGCCGAACAGGGGCAGGGGAGCAGTACTTC.